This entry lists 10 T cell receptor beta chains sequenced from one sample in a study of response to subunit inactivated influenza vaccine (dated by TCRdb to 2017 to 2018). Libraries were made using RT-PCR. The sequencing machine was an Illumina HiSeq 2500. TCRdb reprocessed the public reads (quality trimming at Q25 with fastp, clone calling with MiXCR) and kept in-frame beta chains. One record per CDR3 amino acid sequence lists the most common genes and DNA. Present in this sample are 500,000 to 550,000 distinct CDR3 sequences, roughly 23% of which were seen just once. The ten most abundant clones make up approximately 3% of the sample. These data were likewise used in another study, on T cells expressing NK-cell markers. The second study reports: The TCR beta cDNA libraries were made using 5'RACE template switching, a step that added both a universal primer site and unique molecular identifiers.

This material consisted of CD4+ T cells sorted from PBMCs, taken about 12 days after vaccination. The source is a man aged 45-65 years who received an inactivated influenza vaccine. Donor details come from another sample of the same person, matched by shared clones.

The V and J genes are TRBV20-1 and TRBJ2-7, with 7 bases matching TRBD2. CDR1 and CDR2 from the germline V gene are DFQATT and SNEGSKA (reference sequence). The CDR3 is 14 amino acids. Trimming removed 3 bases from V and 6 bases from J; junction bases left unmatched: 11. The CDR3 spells CSASRGGAGVEQYF. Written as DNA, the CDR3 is TGCAGTGCTAGTCGAGGTGGGGCGGGAGTCGAGCAGTACTTC.

The CDR3 DNA reads as TGCGCCAGCAGCCACGGACGGCCCTCTGGGGCCAACGTCCTGACTTTC. It is translated as CASSHGRPSGANVLTF. V is TRBV5-1 and J is TRBJ2-6; no definite D call. The CDR3 contains 16 residues. V lost 4 bases and J 0 bases, leaving 11 bases between the germline ends. CDR1 SGHRS and CDR2 YFSETQ come from the germline V gene.

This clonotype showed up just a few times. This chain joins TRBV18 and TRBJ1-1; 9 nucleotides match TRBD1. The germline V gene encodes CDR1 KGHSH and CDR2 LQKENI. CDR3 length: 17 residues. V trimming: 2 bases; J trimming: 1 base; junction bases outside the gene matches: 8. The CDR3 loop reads CASSPTGQGAGNTEAFF. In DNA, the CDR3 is TGTGCCAGCTCACCAACGGGACAGGGAGCCGGGAACACTGAAGCTTTCTTT.

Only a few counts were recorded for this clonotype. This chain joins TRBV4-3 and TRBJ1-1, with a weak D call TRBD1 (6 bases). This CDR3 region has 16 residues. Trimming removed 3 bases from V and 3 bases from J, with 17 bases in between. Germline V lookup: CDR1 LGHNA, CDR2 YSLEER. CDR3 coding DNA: TGCGCCAGCAGCCACTCCGACACAGGGTTTTACACTGAAGCTTTCTTT. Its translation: CASSHSDTGFYTEAFF.

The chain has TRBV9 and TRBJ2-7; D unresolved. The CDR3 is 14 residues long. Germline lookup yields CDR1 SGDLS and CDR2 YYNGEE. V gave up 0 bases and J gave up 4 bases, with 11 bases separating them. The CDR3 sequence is CASSVDLGAYEQYF. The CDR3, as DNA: TGTGCCAGCAGCGTAGACCTAGGCGCTTACGAGCAGTACTTC. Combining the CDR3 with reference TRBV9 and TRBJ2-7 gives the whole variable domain DSGVTQTPKHLITATGQRVTLRCSPRSGDLSVYWYQQSLDQGLQFLIQYYNGEERAKGNILERFSAQQFPDLHSELNLSSLELGDSALYFCASSVDLGAYEQYFGPGTRLTVT.

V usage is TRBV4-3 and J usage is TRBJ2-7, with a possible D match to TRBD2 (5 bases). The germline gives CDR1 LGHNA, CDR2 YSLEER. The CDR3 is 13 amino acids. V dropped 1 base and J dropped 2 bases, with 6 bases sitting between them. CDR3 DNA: TGCGCCAGCAGCCAAGCGACTACCTACGAGCAGTACTTC. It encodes CASSQATTYEQYF.

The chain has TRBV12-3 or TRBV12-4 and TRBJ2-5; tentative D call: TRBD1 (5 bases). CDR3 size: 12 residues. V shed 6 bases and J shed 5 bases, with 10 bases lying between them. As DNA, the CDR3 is TGTGCCAGCAGACCATCAGGGGAGACCCAGTACTTC. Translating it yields CASRPSGETQYF.

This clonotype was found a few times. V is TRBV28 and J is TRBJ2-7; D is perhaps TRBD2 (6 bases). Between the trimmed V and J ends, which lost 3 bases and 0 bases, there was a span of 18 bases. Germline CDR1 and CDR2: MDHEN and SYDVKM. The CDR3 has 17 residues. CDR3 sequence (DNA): TGTGCCAGCAGTTTTTATTGGGGCGGGGAGAGCTCCTACGAGCAGTACTTC. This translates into CASSFYWGGESSYEQYF.

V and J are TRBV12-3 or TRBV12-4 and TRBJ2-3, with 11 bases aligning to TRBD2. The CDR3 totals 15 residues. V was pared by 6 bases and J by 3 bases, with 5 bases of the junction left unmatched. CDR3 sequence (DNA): TGTGCCAGCAGGCCGGGACTAGCGGTGACAGATACGCAGTATTTT. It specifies CASRPGLAVTDTQYF.

The CDR3 spells CASSDSTLHTDTQYF. The CDR3 DNA is TGTGCCAGCAGTGATTCCACGCTCCACACAGATACGCAGTATTTT. This chain links TRBV25-1 with TRBJ2-3; no definite D call. CDR1 and CDR2 (germline): MGHDK, SYGVNS. The ends were cut back, 3 bases at V and 2 bases at J, with 12 bases in the middle. The CDR3 sequence is 15 residues long.